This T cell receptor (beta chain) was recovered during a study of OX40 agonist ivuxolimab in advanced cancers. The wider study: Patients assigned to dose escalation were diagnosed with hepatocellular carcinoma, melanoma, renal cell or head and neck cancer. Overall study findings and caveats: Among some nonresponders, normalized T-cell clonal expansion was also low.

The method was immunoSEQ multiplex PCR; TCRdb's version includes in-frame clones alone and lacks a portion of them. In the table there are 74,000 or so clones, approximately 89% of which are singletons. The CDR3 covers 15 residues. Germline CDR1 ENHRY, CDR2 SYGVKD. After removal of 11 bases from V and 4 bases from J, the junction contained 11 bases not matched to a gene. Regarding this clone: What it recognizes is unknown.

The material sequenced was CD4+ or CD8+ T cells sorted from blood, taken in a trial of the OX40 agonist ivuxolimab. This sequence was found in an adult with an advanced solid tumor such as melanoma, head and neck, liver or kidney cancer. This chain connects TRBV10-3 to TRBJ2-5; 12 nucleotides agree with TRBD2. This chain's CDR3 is CASRLGTSGRETQYF. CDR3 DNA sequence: TGTGCCTCTCGACTCGGGACTAGCGGGCGAGAGACCCAGTACTTC.